Sequencing of this T cell receptor (delta chain) was carried out in a study of gamma-delta chains in newborns, infants, children. TCRdb called clones anew from the reads with CATT. The table shows some 4,000 delta-chain clones, with more than 5% occurring only once. This CDR3 comprises 21 residues. V shed 1 base, J shed 2 bases, and the junction held 10 bases outside the gene matches. Germline V gives CDR1 GEAIGNYY, CDR2 EKD. Material: blood. This chain uses TRDV2 with TRDJ3; TRDD3 agrees at 13 bases. The TCR sequence derives from a child who was a newborn, infant or young child, either healthy, febrile or measles-vaccinated (not recorded which). The CDR3 coding sequence is TGTGCCTGTGACACGTTACTGGGGGATACGCCGGGAGCCTGGGACACCCGACAGATGTTTTTC. Residues: CACDTLLGDTPGAWDTRQMFF.